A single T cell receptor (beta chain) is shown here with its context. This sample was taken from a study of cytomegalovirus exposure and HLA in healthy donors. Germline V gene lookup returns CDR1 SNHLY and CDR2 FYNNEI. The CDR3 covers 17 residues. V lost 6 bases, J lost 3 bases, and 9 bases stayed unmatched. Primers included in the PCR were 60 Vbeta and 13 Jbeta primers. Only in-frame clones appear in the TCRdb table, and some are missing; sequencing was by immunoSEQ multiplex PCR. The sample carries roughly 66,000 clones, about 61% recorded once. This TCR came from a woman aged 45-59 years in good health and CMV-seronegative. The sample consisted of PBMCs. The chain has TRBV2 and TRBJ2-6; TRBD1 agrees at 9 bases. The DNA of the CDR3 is TGTGCCAGCAGGCCGGGACAGGGAGGAGGTGGGGCCAACGTCCTGACTTTC. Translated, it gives CASRPGQGGGGANVLTF. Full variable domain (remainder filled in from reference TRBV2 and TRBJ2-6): EPEVTQTPSHQVTQMGQEVILRCVPISNHLYFYWYRQILGQKVEFLVSFYNNEISEKSEIFDDQFSVERPDGSNFTLKIRSTKLEDSAMYFCASRPGQGGGGANVLTFGAGSRLTVL.